The rows below give T cell receptor beta chains drawn from one sample of a study of cytotoxic CD8 clonotypes in ibrutinib-treated CLL. Measured with immunoSEQ multiplex PCR; TCRdb has only the in-frame clones, and not every one. The table includes about 300,000 clones, 65% to 85% detected once. The starting material was PBMCs, obtained at disease progression, from a patient treated with ibrutinib. Receptors originate from a human donor with chronic lymphocytic leukemia. Each CDR3 is given with its conserved first and last residue. The order of the fields is D gene, clone size, J gene, V gene, CDR3 DNA, CDR3 protein. The D gene is left open where the match is weak. Size tells how often a clone was seen (once, few, many) or the class of an expanded clone, and some rows leave it out.

D gene: .
clone size: .
J gene: TRBJ2-3
V gene: TRBV19
CDR3 DNA: TGTGCCAGTAGTAAGACCCCTCTCGCGGGGAATCTGCATACGCAGTATTTT
CDR3 protein: CASSKTPLAGNLHTQYF

D gene: TRBD1
clone size: .
J gene: TRBJ2-1
V gene: TRBV12-5
CDR3 DNA: TGTGCTAGTGCCCAGGGGGCTAGCGAGACGAATGAGCAGTTCTTC
CDR3 protein: CASAQGASETNEQFF

D gene: .
clone size: few
J gene: TRBJ2-5
V gene: TRBV4-1
CDR3 DNA: TGCGCCAGCAGCCTAGCGAGCCGGGAGACCCAGTACTTC
CDR3 protein: CASSLASRETQYF

D gene: .
clone size: .
J gene: TRBJ1-2
V gene: TRBV4-2
CDR3 DNA: TGTGCCAGCAGCCAAGGAAGGAGACATACTAACTATGGCTACACCTTC
CDR3 protein: CASSQGRRHTNYGYTF

D gene: .
clone size: once
J gene: TRBJ1-5
V gene: TRBV4-1
CDR3 DNA: TGCGCCAGCAGCCAAGTTGCGGGGGTGGATCAGCCCCAGCATTTT
CDR3 protein: CASSQVAGVDQPQHF

D gene: .
clone size: .
J gene: TRBJ1-2
V gene: TRBV7-2
CDR3 DNA: TGTGCCAGCAGCTTGGCGGACGGGTTAGGCTACACCTTC
CDR3 protein: CASSLADGLGYTF

D gene: .
clone size: .
J gene: TRBJ2-2
V gene: TRBV7-2
CDR3 DNA: TGTGCCAGCAGCACCAAGGGGACCGGGGAGCTGTTTTTT
CDR3 protein: CASSTKGTGELFF

D gene: .
clone size: .
J gene: TRBJ2-4
V gene: TRBV15
CDR3 DNA: TGTGCCACCAGCAGAGGGCCGGGACTCATTCAGTACTTC
CDR3 protein: CATSRGPGLIQYF

D gene: .
clone size: .
J gene: TRBJ1-4
V gene: TRBV19
CDR3 DNA: TGTGCCAGTACCAAAAAGCGGAGGGGGGGCCTCGGCGGTACTAATGAAAAACTGTTTTTT
CDR3 protein: CASTKKRRGGLGGTNEKLFF

D gene: .
clone size: .
J gene: TRBJ2-7
V gene: TRBV28
CDR3 DNA: TGTGCCAGCAGCCGAGGGACGGCAAGCTCCTACGAGCAGTACTTC
CDR3 protein: CASSRGTASSYEQYF

D gene: TRBD2
clone size: .
J gene: TRBJ2-1
V gene: TRBV12-5
CDR3 DNA: TGTGCTAGTGGTTTGGCCTTAGCGGGAGTTACGAATGAGCAGTTCTTC
CDR3 protein: CASGLALAGVTNEQFF

D gene: TRBD1
clone size: once
J gene: TRBJ1-1
V gene: TRBV11-2
CDR3 DNA: TGTGCCAGCAGCTTGACAGGGGGCATTACTGAAGCTTTCTTT
CDR3 protein: CASSLTGGITEAFF

D gene: .
clone size: few
J gene: TRBJ2-7
V gene: TRBV11-2
CDR3 DNA: TGTGCCAGCAGCTTCACATCGATAGGAATGTACTTC
CDR3 protein: CASSFTSIGMYF

D gene: TRBD1
clone size: .
J gene: TRBJ2-1
V gene: TRBV5-1
CDR3 DNA: TGCGCCAGCACCCATCGGACAGGGGTCTACAATGAGCAGTTCTTC
CDR3 protein: CASTHRTGVYNEQFF

D gene: .
clone size: few
J gene: TRBJ1-6
V gene: TRBV19
CDR3 DNA: TGTGCCAGTAACCCTAGTCCCGCCAGGGCAGTGAGGGCGCGGGATTCACCCCTCCACTTT
CDR3 protein: CASNPSPARAVRARDSPLHF

D gene: .
clone size: .
J gene: TRBJ2-7
V gene: TRBV18
CDR3 DNA: TGTGCCAGCTCACTTCAGGGTTCCAGCTCCTACGAGCAGTACTTC
CDR3 protein: CASSLQGSSSYEQYF

D gene: .
clone size: .
J gene: TRBJ1-5
V gene: TRBV7-2
CDR3 DNA: TGTGCCAGCAGCCCCACAGGGAATAGGGAGCCCCAGCATTTT
CDR3 protein: CASSPTGNREPQHF

D gene: .
clone size: .
J gene: TRBJ2-7
V gene: TRBV13
CDR3 DNA: TGTGCCAGCAGCTTATCGGAGAGCAAAGGCGAGCAGTACTTC
CDR3 protein: CASSLSESKGEQYF

D gene: TRBD2
clone size: .
J gene: TRBJ2-7
V gene: TRBV18
CDR3 DNA: TGTGCCAGCTCACCACCTATTGGACTAGCGGGGGGGCCTGTCCCCGAGCAGTACTTC
CDR3 protein: CASSPPIGLAGGPVPEQYF

D gene: .
clone size: .
J gene: TRBJ1-1
V gene: TRBV5-1
CDR3 DNA: TGCGCCAGCAGCTACTTAGGGGTGAACACTGAAGCTTTCTTT
CDR3 protein: CASSYLGVNTEAFF

D gene: .
clone size: .
J gene: TRBJ2-7
V gene: TRBV2
CDR3 DNA: TGTGCCAGCAGTCGGACAATGCACTACGAGCAGTACTTC
CDR3 protein: CASSRTMHYEQYF

D gene: .
clone size: few
J gene: TRBJ1-6
V gene: TRBV27
CDR3 DNA: TGTGCCAGCAGTTTTCGGCCAGTATTAACACCCCTCCACTTT
CDR3 protein: CASSFRPVLTPLHF

D gene: TRBD2
clone size: .
J gene: TRBJ2-7
V gene: TRBV10-3
CDR3 DNA: TGTGCCACCGGGACTAGCGGGAGTAACGAGCAGTACTTC
CDR3 protein: CATGTSGSNEQYF

D gene: TRBD1
clone size: .
J gene: TRBJ2-5
V gene: TRBV6-6
CDR3 DNA: TGTGCCAGCAGTTACATCGACAGGGGCCTAGAGACCCAGTACTTC
CDR3 protein: CASSYIDRGLETQYF

D gene: TRBD2
clone size: .
J gene: TRBJ2-1
V gene: TRBV28
CDR3 DNA: TGTGCCAGCAGGAGTCTATGGCGGGAGGGGTCCTACAATGAGCAGTTCTTC
CDR3 protein: CASRSLWREGSYNEQFF

D gene: .
clone size: .
J gene: TRBJ1-1
V gene: TRBV27
CDR3 DNA: TGTGCCAGCAGTTTGGGAGGGCGCGCTGAAGCTTTCTTT
CDR3 protein: CASSLGGRAEAFF

D gene: .
clone size: .
J gene: TRBJ1-1
V gene: TRBV10-2
CDR3 DNA: TGCGCCAGCAGTGAGTCCATAACCGGTCTTGGGGCTTTCTTT
CDR3 protein: CASSESITGLGAFF

D gene: .
clone size: .
J gene: TRBJ2-1
V gene: TRBV6-5
CDR3 DNA: TGTGCCAGCAGTTTGGGGGATTTGGATGAGCAGTTCTTC
CDR3 protein: CASSLGDLDEQFF

D gene: TRBD1
clone size: few
J gene: TRBJ2-7
V gene: TRBV7-9
CDR3 DNA: TGTGCCAGCAGCCTGGACAGGGGCTACGAGCAGTACTTC
CDR3 protein: CASSLDRGYEQYF

D gene: .
clone size: few
J gene: TRBJ2-1
V gene: TRBV27
CDR3 DNA: TGTGCCAGCAGTTTATCCGGAGGAAAGAATGAGCAGTTCTTC
CDR3 protein: CASSLSGGKNEQFF

D gene: .
clone size: .
J gene: TRBJ1-4
V gene: TRBV7-9
CDR3 DNA: TGTGCCAGCAGCTTAGTGTTAGGAGTTCCTGAGAAACTGTTTTTT
CDR3 protein: CASSLVLGVPEKLFF

D gene: TRBD2
clone size: .
J gene: TRBJ2-7
V gene: TRBV27
CDR3 DNA: TGTGCCAGCAGGGGGGGGACTAGCGGGAATGAGCAGTACTTC
CDR3 protein: CASRGGTSGNEQYF

D gene: .
clone size: .
J gene: TRBJ1-2
V gene: TRBV9
CDR3 DNA: TGTGCCAGCAGCGTAGCTACCAGCCATTCCTATGGCTACACCTTC
CDR3 protein: CASSVATSHSYGYTF

D gene: TRBD2
clone size: .
J gene: TRBJ2-7
V gene: TRBV9
CDR3 DNA: TGTGCCAGCAGCGTAGGACTAGCCACTTACGAGCAGTACTTC
CDR3 protein: CASSVGLATYEQYF

D gene: .
clone size: .
J gene: TRBJ2-2
V gene: TRBV6-1
CDR3 DNA: TGTGCCAGCAGTGATAAGTGGTTTGGCACCGGGGAGCTGTTTTTT
CDR3 protein: CASSDKWFGTGELFF

D gene: .
clone size: .
J gene: TRBJ1-5
V gene: TRBV29-1
CDR3 DNA: TGCAGCGTTGCCAGGGATAGCAATCAGCCCCAGCATTTT
CDR3 protein: CSVARDSNQPQHF

D gene: .
clone size: .
J gene: TRBJ2-1
V gene: TRBV9
CDR3 DNA: TGTGCCAGCAGCGCCCTATCCGGCCAGGTTTCTGAGCAGTTCTTC
CDR3 protein: CASSALSGQVSEQFF

D gene: TRBD1
clone size: .
J gene: TRBJ1-2
V gene: TRBV7-2
CDR3 DNA: TGTGCCAGCAGCTCGACAGGGGAGAACTATGGCTACACCTTC
CDR3 protein: CASSSTGENYGYTF

D gene: .
clone size: .
J gene: TRBJ2-3
V gene: TRBV18
CDR3 DNA: TGTGCCAGCTCTAACAGGGCACCTAGCACAGATACGCAGTATTTT
CDR3 protein: CASSNRAPSTDTQYF

D gene: TRBD1
clone size: .
J gene: TRBJ2-3
V gene: TRBV9
CDR3 DNA: TGTGCCAGCAGCGTAGGGACAGGGTCCTCCACAGATACGCAGTATTTT
CDR3 protein: CASSVGTGSSTDTQYF

D gene: TRBD2
clone size: few
J gene: TRBJ2-3
V gene: TRBV5-1
CDR3 DNA: TGCGCCAGCAGCCCGACTGGGCTAGCGGGAGATACGCAGTATTTT
CDR3 protein: CASSPTGLAGDTQYF

D gene: TRBD1
clone size: .
J gene: TRBJ1-2
V gene: TRBV5-1
CDR3 DNA: TGCGCCAGCAGCCCTCGGACAGGGTTTGGCTACACCTTC
CDR3 protein: CASSPRTGFGYTF

D gene: .
clone size: .
J gene: TRBJ2-3
V gene: TRBV13
CDR3 DNA: TGTGCCAGCAGCATCGCCCCGGATACGCAGTATTTT
CDR3 protein: CASSIAPDTQYF

D gene: .
clone size: .
J gene: TRBJ1-1
V gene: TRBV10-1
CDR3 DNA: TGCGCCAGCACCTCCGGGGGCTCACCTAAAGCTTTCTTT
CDR3 protein: CASTSGGSPKAFF

D gene: .
clone size: .
J gene: TRBJ2-7
V gene: TRBV19
CDR3 DNA: TGTGCCAGTAGCTCGGGATACTCCTACGAGCAGTACTTC
CDR3 protein: CASSSGYSYEQYF

D gene: TRBD1
clone size: .
J gene: TRBJ2-7
V gene: TRBV10-3
CDR3 DNA: TGTGCCATCAGTGACCGGGACAGGGTAAGCTACGAGCAGTACTTC
CDR3 protein: CAISDRDRVSYEQYF

D gene: .
clone size: few
J gene: TRBJ2-7
V gene: TRBV7-6
CDR3 DNA: TGTGCCAGCAGCCAAGGACTCTCCTACGAGCAGTACTTC
CDR3 protein: CASSQGLSYEQYF

D gene: TRBD2
clone size: .
J gene: TRBJ2-5
V gene: TRBV5-6
CDR3 DNA: TGTGCCAGCAGCTGGGAGAGCGGGAGGCGAGGTGAGACCCAGTACTTC
CDR3 protein: CASSWESGRRGETQYF

D gene: .
clone size: .
J gene: TRBJ2-2
V gene: TRBV9
CDR3 DNA: TGTGCCAGCAGCGTAGCCTGGCAGACCGGGGAGCTGTTTTTT
CDR3 protein: CASSVAWQTGELFF

D gene: .
clone size: .
J gene: TRBJ2-7
V gene: TRBV7-8
CDR3 DNA: TGTGCCAGCAGCTCAACAGGGTCCACCTACGAGCAGTACTTC
CDR3 protein: CASSSTGSTYEQYF

D gene: .
clone size: .
J gene: TRBJ2-7
V gene: TRBV2
CDR3 DNA: TGTGCCAGCAGTGAGAATCCTCCCTTGTACGAGCAGTACTTC
CDR3 protein: CASSENPPLYEQYF

D gene: TRBD2
clone size: .
J gene: TRBJ2-7
V gene: TRBV10-1
CDR3 DNA: TGCGCCAGCTCAGGACTAGCGGGGGGGTCGCGGTACTTC
CDR3 protein: CASSGLAGGSRYF

D gene: TRBD1
clone size: .
J gene: TRBJ1-1
V gene: TRBV6-1
CDR3 DNA: TGTGCCAGCAGAGGGACAGGGGGTCGTGAAGCTTTCTTT
CDR3 protein: CASRGTGGREAFF